Sequencing of this T cell receptor beta chain was carried out in a study of T cell responses to AZD1222 COVID-19 vaccine. Concerning this clone itself: The antigen is not known.

Measured with immunoSEQ multiplex PCR; TCRdb has only the in-frame clones, and not every one. This repertoire shows roughly 130,000 clones, 90% to 95% found once; its top ten account for 6% to 7%. J lost 4 bases, V lost 6 bases, and 10 bases had no gene match. Germline V gives CDR1 SNHLY, CDR2 FYNNEI. This CDR3 comprises 16 residues. Findings and limits, study-wide: Increases in Spike-specific TCR breadth and depth were seen after two AZD1222 doses.

The sequenced sample was peripheral blood, obtained on day 0 of AZD1222 vaccination. The TCR originated in an adult in good health. This chain uses TRBV2 with TRBJ2-1; the match to TRBD2 covers 9 bases. The CDR3 bases are TGTGCCAGCAGGAAAAAGATAGCGGGAGAGTACAATGAGCAGTTCTTC. Protein: CASRKKIAGEYNEQFF.